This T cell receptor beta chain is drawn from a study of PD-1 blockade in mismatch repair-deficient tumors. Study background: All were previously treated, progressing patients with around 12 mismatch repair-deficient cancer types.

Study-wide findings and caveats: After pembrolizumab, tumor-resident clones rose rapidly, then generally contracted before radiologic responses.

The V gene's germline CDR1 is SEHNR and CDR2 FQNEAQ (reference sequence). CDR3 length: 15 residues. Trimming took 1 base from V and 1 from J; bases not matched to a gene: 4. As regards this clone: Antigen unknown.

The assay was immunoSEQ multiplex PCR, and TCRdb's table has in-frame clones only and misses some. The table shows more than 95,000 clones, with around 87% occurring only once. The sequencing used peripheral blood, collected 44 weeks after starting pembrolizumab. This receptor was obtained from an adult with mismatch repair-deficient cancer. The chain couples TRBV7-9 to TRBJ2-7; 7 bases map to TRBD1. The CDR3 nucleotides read TGTGCCAGCAGCTTAGTACAGGGGACATCCTACGAGCAGTACTTC. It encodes CASSLVQGTSYEQYF. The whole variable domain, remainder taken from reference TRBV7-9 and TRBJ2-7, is DTGVSQNPRHKITKRGQNVTFRCDPISEHNRLYWYRQTLGQGPEFLTYFQNEAQLEKSRLLSDRFSAERPKGSFSTLEIQRTEQGDSAMYLCASSLVQGTSYEQYFGPGTRLTVT.